The 29 T cell receptor beta chains below all came from one sample that was sequenced in a study of cytomegalovirus exposure and HLA in healthy donors. PCR used 60 Vbeta primers and 13 Jbeta primers. Sequencing used immunoSEQ multiplex PCR; TCRdb keeps in-frame clones, though not all of them. The table for this sample gives approximately 120,000 clones. The sample consisted of PBMCs. Source of these receptors: a man aged 18 to 29 in good health and CMV-seronegative.

J is TRBJ2-5 and V is TRBV9; TRBD2 matches 10 bases. The CDR3 is made up of 14 amino acids. The V segment lost 3 bases and the J segment 3 bases; nucleotides outside the gene matches: 2. Germline V CDR1 and CDR2: SGDLS, YYNGEE. The CDR3 region has the DNA TGTGCCAGCAGCGCCGGGACTAGCGAAGAGACCCAGTACTTC. This translates into CASSAGTSEETQYF.

The rearrangement uses TRBV7-2 and TRBJ2-7; 7 bases agree with TRBD2. The V segment lost 0 bases and the J segment 6 bases; nucleotides outside the gene matches: 2. The CDR3 runs to 13 residues. Germline V gene data show CDR1 as SGHTA and CDR2 as FQGNSA. CDR3 in amino acids: CASSLAWGGEQYF. As DNA, the CDR3 is TGTGCCAGCAGCTTAGCCTGGGGGGGCGAGCAGTACTTC.

V and J are TRBV2 and TRBJ1-2; TRBD1 is a possible D gene (6 bases). From germline, CDR1 is SNHLY and CDR2 FYNNEI. V dropped 4 bases and J dropped 2 bases, with 14 bases sitting between them. This CDR3 has 15 residues. Written as DNA, the CDR3 is TGTGCCAGCAGTGGGGTAGGCAGGGGCAACTATGGCTACACCTTC. This gives the protein CASSGVGRGNYGYTF.

The rearrangement links TRBV9 to TRBJ1-6; 7 bases fit TRBD1. The V gene end was trimmed by 1 base and the J gene end by 0 bases; junction bases not matched to a gene: 16. The CDR3 contains 21 residues. Per germline, CDR1 SGDLS and CDR2 YYNGEE. This chain's CDR3 is CASSVTTGTENFSSYNSPLHF. The DNA for the CDR3 is TGTGCCAGCAGCGTAACAACCGGGACAGAAAACTTTAGCTCCTATAATTCACCCCTCCACTTT. Full variable domain (missing parts from reference TRBV9 and TRBJ1-6): DSGVTQTPKHLITATGQRVTLRCSPRSGDLSVYWYQQSLDQGLQFLIQYYNGEERAKGNILERFSAQQFPDLHSELNLSSLELGDSALYFCASSVTTGTENFSSYNSPLHFGNGTRLTVT.

The chain employs TRBV28 and TRBJ2-1; 7 bases agree with TRBD1. CDR3 length: 15 residues. Germline CDR1 is MDHEN and CDR2 is SYDVKM. V was pared by 6 bases and J by 8 bases, with 13 bases of the junction left unmatched. The CDR3 loop reads CASSLDRVGRDEQFF. The CDR3 DNA sequence: TGTGCCAGCAGCCTCGACAGGGTTGGTAGGGATGAGCAGTTCTTC.

The V call is TRBV6-5, the J call TRBJ1-1; D unresolved. V dropped 7 bases and J dropped 1 base, with 10 bases sitting between them. This CDR3 is 13 amino acids long. The germline gives CDR1 MNHEY, CDR2 SVGAGI. Written as DNA, the CDR3 is TGTGCCAGCAAAAAAAAGCAGAACACTGAAGCTTTCTTT. As protein: CASKKKQNTEAFF.

The V gene is TRBV20-1, the J gene TRBJ2-2; no clear D. CDR1 DFQATT and CDR2 SNEGSKA come from the germline V gene (reference sequence). This CDR3 contains 11 residues. V dropped 5 bases and J dropped 6 bases, with 7 bases sitting between them. The CDR3 reads CSAHSPGELFF. CDR3 DNA sequence: TGCAGTGCTCATAGCCCCGGGGAGCTGTTTTTT.

This chain connects TRBV5-4 to TRBJ2-5; 7 bases agree with TRBD2. Germline values: CDR1 SGHNT, CDR2 YYREEE (reference sequence). V lost 4 bases, J lost 6 bases, and 12 bases stayed unmatched. The CDR3 loop spans 15 amino acids. CDR3: CASSLDRTRQQTQYF. The CDR3 region has the DNA TGTGCCAGCAGCCTAGACCGGACTAGACAACAGACCCAGTACTTC.

The chain carries TRBV7-9 and TRBJ2-7; a possible D gene is TRBD2 (5 bases). Trimming pared 1 base from V and 4 bases from J, leaving 11 bases between. In germline, CDR1 is SEHNR, CDR2 FQNEAQ (reference sequence). CDR3 length equals 14 residues. The CDR3: CASSLGEPAYEQYF. The CDR3 nucleotides are TGTGCCAGCAGCTTAGGGGAGCCTGCATACGAGCAGTACTTC.

This rearrangement joins TRBV10-3 to TRBJ1-1; no firm D call. V lost 10 bases and J lost 0, with 15 bases in between. The CDR3 sequence is 14 residues long. Germline CDR1 is ENHRY and CDR2 is SYGVKD. The CDR3 DNA is TGTGCCACGGGCGACCGGGGTATGAACACTGAAGCTTTCTTT. It encodes CATGDRGMNTEAFF.

The chain uses TRBV30 and TRBJ1-6; 7 positions match TRBD1. With 1 base clipped from V and 9 bases from J, the junction kept 6 bases outside the gene matches. This CDR3 region has 14 residues. The V gene's germline CDR1 is GTSNPN and CDR2 SVGIG (reference sequence). The CDR3 bases are TGTGCCTGGAGTGGACAGGGTGTCGGTTCACCCCTCCACTTT. It yields the protein CAWSGQGVGSPLHF.

The chain combines TRBV30 with TRBJ2-7, with a tentative D call TRBD2 (5 bases). Germline V gives CDR1 GTSNPN, CDR2 SVGIG (reference sequence). The germline V and J ends were trimmed by 1 base and 7 bases, with 8 bases remaining between them. The CDR3 runs to 11 residues. CDR3 sequence (DNA): TGTGCCTGGAGTGGTCCGGGGGAGCAGTACTTC. It is translated as CAWSGPGEQYF.

J is TRBJ2-3 and V is TRBV6-1, with D possibly TRBD2 on 6 matching bases. V was clipped by 6 bases and J by 5 bases, with 15 bases between them. The CDR3 covers 14 residues. Per germline, CDR1 MNHNS and CDR2 SASEGT. The CDR3 nucleotides are TGTGCCAGCAGCCAGACGGGAGCAGGAGATACGCAGTATTTT. Its protein is CASSQTGAGDTQYF.

The chain uses TRBV6-5 and TRBJ2-2; D not resolved. CDR3 length equals 15 residues. The germline V and J ends were trimmed by 6 bases and 1 base, with 12 bases remaining between them. Germline V gives CDR1 MNHEY, CDR2 SVGAGI. The CDR3 coding sequence is TGTGCCAGCAGAACCCAGTTCTTGAACACCGGGGAGCTGTTTTTT. Its protein product is CASRTQFLNTGELFF.

This chain uses TRBV19 with TRBJ1-1; D is uncertain. The CDR3 runs 14 residues. The V end lost 5 bases, the J end lost 1 base, and 11 bases lay between the germline ends. CDR1 and CDR2 from the germline V gene are LNHDA and SQIVND (reference sequence). CDR3 sequence: CASSLRHRNTEAFF. The CDR3 bases are TGTGCCAGTAGTCTGAGACACCGGAACACTGAAGCTTTCTTT.

This rearrangement joins TRBV20-1 to TRBJ2-1; 9 bases agree with TRBD1. V lost 6 bases, J lost 14 bases, and 8 bases stayed unmatched. Germline V CDR1 and CDR2: DFQATT, SNEGSKA (reference sequence). CDR3 size: 11 residues. CDR3 sequence reads: CSAGRTGEKFF. The CDR3 bases are TGCAGTGCCGGACGGACAGGGGAAAAGTTCTTC.

The chain's CDR3 is CASGNEPGAGELFF. CDR3 coding DNA: TGTGCCAGCGGGAACGAACCAGGGGCCGGGGAGCTGTTTTTT. The genes are TRBV6-1 and TRBJ2-2, with a weak D call TRBD1 (6 bases). Germline loops: CDR1 MNHNS, CDR2 SASEGT. Trimming pared 8 bases from V and 6 bases from J, leaving 16 bases between. The CDR3 totals 14 residues.

J is TRBJ1-1 and V is TRBV10-1, with D hard to call. CDR3 size: 12 residues. V shed 2 bases and J shed 7 bases, with 8 bases lying between them. Germline V gene data show CDR1 as WNHNN and CDR2 as SYGVQD (reference sequence). CDR3 residues: CASSEPGYEAFF. The CDR3 DNA sequence: TGCGCCAGCAGTGAGCCAGGTTATGAAGCTTTCTTT.

This chain joins TRBV10-3 and TRBJ1-1, with 7 bases that match TRBD1. Germline loops: CDR1 ENHRY, CDR2 SYGVKD. The CDR3 covers 14 residues. The V gene end was trimmed by 11 bases and the J gene end by 1 base; junction bases not matched to a gene: 10. CDR3 coding DNA: TGTGCCTCTGGAACCGGGACAGCGAACACTGAAGCTTTCTTT. Amino acids: CASGTGTANTEAFF.

J is TRBJ1-1 and V is TRBV5-1; the D gene is possibly TRBD1 (6 bases). This CDR3 comprises 12 residues. V was pared by 0 bases and J by 11 bases, with 11 bases between. In germline, CDR1 is SGHRS, CDR2 YFSETQ. CDR3 sequence (DNA): TGCGCCAGCAGCTTGGACAGGGCGGATGCTTTCTTT. Its protein is CASSLDRADAFF.

This chain joins TRBV11-2 and TRBJ2-1; D unclear. The CDR3 contains 16 residues. Germline V gives CDR1 SGHAT, CDR2 FQNNGV. V lost 7 bases, J lost 0 bases, and 16 bases lay in between. CDR3 loop: CASTTLSRSSYNEQFF. The CDR3 coding sequence is TGTGCCAGCACCACTCTTAGCAGAAGCTCCTACAATGAGCAGTTCTTC.

The chain links TRBV11-2 to TRBJ2-7, with 9 bases identical to TRBD2. This CDR3 spans 16 amino acids. V lost 6 bases, J lost 6 bases, and 15 bases stayed unmatched. Germline CDR1 is SGHAT and CDR2 is FQNNGV. The CDR3 coding sequence is TGTGCCAGCAGTCACTCTCTAGCGGGAATTCGGGGCGAGCAGTACTTC. Translating it yields CASSHSLAGIRGEQYF. Supplemented by reference TRBV11-2 and TRBJ2-7, the full variable domain reads EAGVAQSPRYKIIEKRQSVAFWCNPISGHATLYWYQQILGQGPKLLIQFQNNGVVDDSQLPKDRFSAERLKGVDSTLKIQPAKLEDSAVYLCASSHSLAGIRGEQYFGPGTRLTVT.

The V gene is TRBV19, the J gene TRBJ1-5, with 12 bases identical to TRBD1. There are 18 residues in the CDR3. V shed 7 bases, J shed 1 base, and the junction held 11 bases outside the gene matches. The germline gives CDR1 LNHDA, CDR2 SQIVND (reference sequence). CDR3 in amino acids: CASNLPGDRGPSNQPQHF. The CDR3 region has the DNA TGTGCCAGTAACCTGCCCGGGGACAGGGGGCCGAGCAATCAGCCCCAGCATTTT.

The chain couples TRBV12-5 to TRBJ2-3, with D hard to call. Trimming cost V 3 bases and J 1 base, with 5 bases left between them. The CDR3 is 13 amino acids. In germline, CDR1 is LGHNT, CDR2 FRNRAP. This chain's CDR3 is CASGLSGTDTQYF. The CDR3 DNA reads as TGTGCTAGTGGTTTAAGCGGCACAGATACGCAGTATTTT. Based on the CDR3 plus reference TRBV12-5 and TRBJ2-3, the full variable domain is DARVTQTPRHKVTEMGQEVTMRCQPILGHNTVFWYRQTMMQGLELLAYFRNRAPLDDSGMPKDRFSAEMPDATLATLKIQPSEPRDSAVYFCASGLSGTDTQYFGPGTRLTVL.

This chain links TRBV20-1 with TRBJ1-5; maybe TRBD1 (5 bases). Germline V CDR1 and CDR2: DFQATT, SNEGSKA (reference sequence). The CDR3 length is 11 residues. V was cut by 6 bases and J by 9 bases, with 12 bases left in between. This chain's CDR3 is CSAGLLLPQHF. CDR3 in DNA: TGCAGTGCGGGACTCCTACTGCCCCAGCATTTT.

The chain has TRBV6-5 and TRBJ2-7; D might be TRBD1 (7 bases). V lost 0 bases, J lost 4 bases, and 16 bases lay in between. CDR3 length equals 16 residues. Germline lookup yields CDR1 MNHEY and CDR2 SVGAGI. CDR3 sequence reads: CASSYSEGAGWYEQYF. The DNA for the CDR3 is TGTGCCAGCAGTTACTCGGAGGGGGCCGGATGGTACGAGCAGTACTTC.

The chain links TRBV5-4 to TRBJ2-7; 8 bases align to TRBD1. The CDR3 extends over 13 amino acids. V shed 3 bases, J shed 1 base, and the junction held 0 bases outside the gene matches. Germline CDR1 SGHNT, CDR2 YYREEE (reference sequence). CDR3 nucleotides: TGTGCCAGCAGCTGGACAGGGTCCTACGAGCAGTACTTC. Amino acid sequence: CASSWTGSYEQYF.

The chain links TRBV10-3 to TRBJ2-3, with D maybe TRBD1 (6 bases). Germline-derived CDR1 and CDR2 are ENHRY and SYGVKD. This CDR3 is built from 14 residues. V was shortened by 4 bases and J by 0 bases, with 8 bases between the two germline ends. CDR3 bases: TGTGCCATCAGTGGCCAGGGGAGCACAGATACGCAGTATTTT. The encoded protein is CAISGQGSTDTQYF.

The rearrangement uses TRBV27 and TRBJ2-4; D is uncertain. The germline gives CDR1 MNHEY, CDR2 SMNVEV (reference sequence). Trimming took 5 bases from V and 7 from J, leaving 12 bases between them. CDR3 length equals 13 residues. This CDR3 is CASSPKVRNIQYF. CDR3 sequence (DNA): TGTGCCAGCAGTCCCAAGGTGAGGAACATTCAGTACTTC.